This note documents a single T cell receptor (beta chain) sequence. The antigen is unknown. Preparation of the TCRbeta library was carried out with unique molecular identifiers. TCRdb fed the PCR reads into MiXCR, producing one record per CDR3 protein. The sample carries 500,000 to 600,000 distinct CDR3 sequences, around 27% recorded once. These data originate in a study of T-cell reconstitution after alpha-beta-depleted transplantation in children. Study outcomes and limitations: By one year post-transplant, T-cell counts and diversity largely arose from T cells that were newly produced.

The length of the CDR3 is 14 residues. CDR1 is DFQATT, CDR2 SNEGSKA, per germline (reference sequence). The V end was cut by 4 bases, the J end by 0 bases, with 11 bases between. Sequencing was performed on PBMCs, taken before TCRalphabeta/CD19-depleted stem cell transplant. The chain has TRBV20-1 and TRBJ2-3, with D maybe TRBD1 (6 bases). The clonotype comes from a boy younger than two with Wiskott-Aldrich syndrome, due to receive a stem cell transplant. The CDR3 nucleotides read TGCAGTGCTAAAAAGGGGGTGAGCACAGATACGCAGTATTTT. Its translation: CSAKKGVSTDTQYF.